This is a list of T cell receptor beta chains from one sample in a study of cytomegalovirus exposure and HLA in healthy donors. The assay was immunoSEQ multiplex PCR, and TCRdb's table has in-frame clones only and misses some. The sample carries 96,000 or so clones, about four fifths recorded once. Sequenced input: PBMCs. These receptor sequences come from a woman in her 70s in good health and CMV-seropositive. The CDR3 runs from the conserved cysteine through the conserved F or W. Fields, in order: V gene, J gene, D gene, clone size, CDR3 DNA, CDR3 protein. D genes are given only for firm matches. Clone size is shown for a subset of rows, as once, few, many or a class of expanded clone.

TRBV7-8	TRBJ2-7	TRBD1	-	TGTGCCAGCAGCGTCCTGGACAGGACCTACGAGCAGTACTTC	CASSVLDRTYEQYF
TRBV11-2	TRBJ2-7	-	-	TGTGCCAGCAGCTTCGGACAGTCCTACGAGCAGTACTTC	CASSFGQSYEQYF
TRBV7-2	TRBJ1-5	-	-	TGTGCCAGCAGTCCCGCGGCGGGGAATCAGCCCCAGCATTTT	CASSPAAGNQPQHF
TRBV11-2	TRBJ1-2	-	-	TGTGCCAGCAGCTTAGGTCGGGGAACCAAGAACTATGGCTACACCTTC	CASSLGRGTKNYGYTF
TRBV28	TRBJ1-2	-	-	TGTGCCAGCAGCCTTATACTTGGGGCCTATGGCTACACCTTC	CASSLILGAYGYTF
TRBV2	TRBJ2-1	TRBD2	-	TGTGCCAGCATGAAGGGACTAGTCGCGGGAAATGAGCAGTTCTTC	CASMKGLVAGNEQFF
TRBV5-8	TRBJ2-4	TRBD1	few	TGTGCCAGCAGCTTGGGAGGGGGCGACATTCAGTACTTC	CASSLGGGDIQYF
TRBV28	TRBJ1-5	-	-	TGTGCCAGCAGTTTATCCTACAGGCAAAATCAGCCCCAGCATTTT	CASSLSYRQNQPQHF
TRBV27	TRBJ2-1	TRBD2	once	TGTGCCAGCAGTCCACTAGCGGGAGGGCGGAATGAGCAGTTCTTC	CASSPLAGGRNEQFF
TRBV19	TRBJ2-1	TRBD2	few	TGTGCCAGTAGTATAGGGACTAGTCAGCAGTTCTTC	CASSIGTSQQFF
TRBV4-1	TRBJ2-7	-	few	TGCGCCAGCAGCCAAGCCTCCCGGGGCTACGAGCAGTACTTC	CASSQASRGYEQYF
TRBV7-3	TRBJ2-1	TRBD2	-	TGTGCCAGCAGCTTAGGAGGACTAGCGGGGGGACTGGGGGATGAGCAGTTCTTC	CASSLGGLAGGLGDEQFF
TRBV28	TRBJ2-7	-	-	TGTGCCAGCAGTTTAGGGGCTTTTACTCCCTACGAGCAGTACTTC	CASSLGAFTPYEQYF
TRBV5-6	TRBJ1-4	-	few	TGTGCCAGCAGCTTGGCCCCAAATAATGAAAAACTGTTTTTT	CASSLAPNNEKLFF
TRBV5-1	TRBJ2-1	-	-	TGCGCCAGCAGCTTAGGGGGGGTTGGTGAGCAGTTCTTC	CASSLGGVGEQFF
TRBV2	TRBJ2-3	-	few	TGTGCCAGCAGTCCCGCGGATACGCAGTATTTT	CASSPADTQYF
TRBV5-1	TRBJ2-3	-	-	TGCGCCAGCAGCTTGGTCAGCCAGGGTTCCGATACGCAGTATTTT	CASSLVSQGSDTQYF
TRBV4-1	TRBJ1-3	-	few	TGCGCCAGCAGCCTCATACTAATGGACTCATACTCTGGAAACACCATATATTTT	CASSLILMDSYSGNTIYF
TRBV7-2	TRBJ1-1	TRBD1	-	TGTGCCAGCAGCCAGGGACAGGGGCATACTGAAGCTTTCTTT	CASSQGQGHTEAFF
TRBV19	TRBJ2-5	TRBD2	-	TGTGCCAGTAGTACTAGCGGTTCGGAGACCCAGTACTTC	CASSTSGSETQYF
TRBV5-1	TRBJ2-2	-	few	TGCGCCAGCAGCTTGCTCCCAGGTGTGGACACCGGGGAGCTGTTTTTT	CASSLLPGVDTGELFF
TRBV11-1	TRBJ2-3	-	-	TGTGCCAGCAGCTTAAGCCGGTTCACAGATACGCAGTATTTT	CASSLSRFTDTQYF
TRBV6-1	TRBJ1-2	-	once	TGTGCCAGCACAAGGACAGTTAACTATGGCTACACCTTC	CASTRTVNYGYTF
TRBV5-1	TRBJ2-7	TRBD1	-	TGCGCCAGCAGCACACTGGACAGGGATTTATCCTACGAGCAGTACTTC	CASSTLDRDLSYEQYF
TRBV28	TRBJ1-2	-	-	TGTGCCAGCAGTAGGGGAGGGGTCCGTGAGGGCTACACCTTC	CASSRGGVREGYTF
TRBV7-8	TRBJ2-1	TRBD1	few	TGTGCCAGCAGCCTAGACAGGGGACCCTACAATGAGCAGTTCTTC	CASSLDRGPYNEQFF
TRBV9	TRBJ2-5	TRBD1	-	TGTGCCAGCAGCTCAACCTCCGGGACAGGGAGTGAGGCCCAGTACTTC	CASSSTSGTGSEAQYF
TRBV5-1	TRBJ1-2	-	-	TGCGCCAGCAGCTTGGTCTCCCAGTATGGCTACACCTTC	CASSLVSQYGYTF
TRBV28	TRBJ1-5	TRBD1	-	TGTGCCAGCAGCCGCCCCGGGACAGGGGGATCTCAGCCCCAGCATTTT	CASSRPGTGGSQPQHF
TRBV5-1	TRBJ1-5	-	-	TGCGCCAGCAGCTTGGATATGTATCAGCCCCAGCATTTT	CASSLDMYQPQHF
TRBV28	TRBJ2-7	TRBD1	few	TGTGCCAGCTCTGGGACAGGGGGCGACGAGCAGTACTTC	CASSGTGGDEQYF
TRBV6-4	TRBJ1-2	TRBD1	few	TGTGCCAGCAAGGCCTCCGGGACAGCCTATGGCTACACCTTC	CASKASGTAYGYTF
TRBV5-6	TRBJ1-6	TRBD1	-	TGTGCCAGCAGCCCCGGACAGGGCATCAAGTCACCCCTCCACTTT	CASSPGQGIKSPLHF
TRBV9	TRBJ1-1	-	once	TGTGCCAGCAGCCAGACGGACAAGTGGAACACTGAAGCTTTCTTT	CASSQTDKWNTEAFF
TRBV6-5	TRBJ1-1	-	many	TGTGCCAGCAGTTACGGGGAGTCGGGCACTGAAGCTTTCTTT	CASSYGESGTEAFF
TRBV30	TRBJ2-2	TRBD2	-	TGTGCCCGATCCAGGGGGACTAGCGGGTTGAACACCGGGGAGCTGTTTTTT	CARSRGTSGLNTGELFF
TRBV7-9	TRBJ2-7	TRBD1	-	TGTGCCAGCGGCCAGCCCGGACAGGGGGTTTGGTCCTACGAGCAGTACTTC	CASGQPGQGVWSYEQYF
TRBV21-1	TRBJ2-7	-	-	TGTGCCAGCAGCGGAAATCCAGACAGGGGGCATGGCGAGCAGTACTTC	CASSGNPDRGHGEQYF
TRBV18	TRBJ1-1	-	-	TGTGCCAGCTCATCGGTAACAGATGAAGCTTTCTTT	CASSSVTDEAFF
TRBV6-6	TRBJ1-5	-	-	TGTGCCAGCACTTACGTAGATCAGCCCCAGCATTTT	CASTYVDQPQHF
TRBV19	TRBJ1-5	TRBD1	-	TGTGCCAGTAGTATAGATCCCCCCCGACAGGGTGGGGGTCAGCCCCAGCATTTT	CASSIDPPRQGGGQPQHF
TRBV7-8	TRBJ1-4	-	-	TGTGCCAGCAGCTACCTACAGGGACACGAAGAAAAACTGTTTTTT	CASSYLQGHEEKLFF
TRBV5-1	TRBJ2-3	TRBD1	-	TGCGCCAGCAGCATCGGGACAGGGAGTTTTACGCAGTATTTT	CASSIGTGSFTQYF
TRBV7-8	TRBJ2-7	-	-	TGTGCCAGCAGCCTAACAGGGATGGTTCCCTCCTACGAGCAGTACTTC	CASSLTGMVPSYEQYF
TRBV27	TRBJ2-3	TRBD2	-	TGTGCCAGCAGTTTCCGCAAGACTAGCGGGAGAGGGGCTAGCACAGATACGCAGTATTTT	CASSFRKTSGRGASTDTQYF
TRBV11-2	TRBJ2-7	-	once	TGTGCCAGCAGCTCTGGACTATCCTACGAGCAGTACTTC	CASSSGLSYEQYF
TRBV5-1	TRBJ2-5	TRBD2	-	TGCGCCAGCAGACTTACGTCGCGGACTAGCGGGGTCCAAGAGACCCAGTACTTC	CASRLTSRTSGVQETQYF
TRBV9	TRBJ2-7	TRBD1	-	TGTGCCAGCAGCGTAGGGACAGGCTCCTCCTACGAGCAGTACTTC	CASSVGTGSSYEQYF
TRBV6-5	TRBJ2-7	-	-	TGTGCCAGCAGTGATGGGACTCCCGAGCAGTACTTC	CASSDGTPEQYF
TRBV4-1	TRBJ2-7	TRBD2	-	TGCGCCAGCAGCCAAGCGGGGCCAGCGGGAAGCGAGCAGTACTTC	CASSQAGPAGSEQYF
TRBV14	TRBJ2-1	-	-	TGTGCCAGCAGACCGTGGGCGGGGAAGGTCAATGAGCAGTTCTTC	CASRPWAGKVNEQFF
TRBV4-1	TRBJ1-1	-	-	TGCGCCAGCAGCGAGCCTTGGGCGGGTGAAGCTTTCTTT	CASSEPWAGEAFF
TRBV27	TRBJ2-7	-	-	TGTGCCAGCGGTTATCGGGCTAGCGCAGCCTACGAGCAGTACTTC	CASGYRASAAYEQYF
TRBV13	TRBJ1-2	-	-	TGTGCCAGCAGTCCAACCGGAGGTGATAATGGCTACACCTTC	CASSPTGGDNGYTF
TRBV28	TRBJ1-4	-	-	TGTGCCAGCAGCTCACGGGCCGGAGGGAGCGAAAAACTGTTTTTT	CASSSRAGGSEKLFF
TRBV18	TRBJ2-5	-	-	TGTGCCAGCTCACCAGACAGAACAGCCCAAGAGACCCAGTACTTC	CASSPDRTAQETQYF
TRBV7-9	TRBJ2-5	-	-	TGTGCCAGCAGCTTGTTCCAGGGGAGAAAAGAGACCCAGTACTTC	CASSLFQGRKETQYF